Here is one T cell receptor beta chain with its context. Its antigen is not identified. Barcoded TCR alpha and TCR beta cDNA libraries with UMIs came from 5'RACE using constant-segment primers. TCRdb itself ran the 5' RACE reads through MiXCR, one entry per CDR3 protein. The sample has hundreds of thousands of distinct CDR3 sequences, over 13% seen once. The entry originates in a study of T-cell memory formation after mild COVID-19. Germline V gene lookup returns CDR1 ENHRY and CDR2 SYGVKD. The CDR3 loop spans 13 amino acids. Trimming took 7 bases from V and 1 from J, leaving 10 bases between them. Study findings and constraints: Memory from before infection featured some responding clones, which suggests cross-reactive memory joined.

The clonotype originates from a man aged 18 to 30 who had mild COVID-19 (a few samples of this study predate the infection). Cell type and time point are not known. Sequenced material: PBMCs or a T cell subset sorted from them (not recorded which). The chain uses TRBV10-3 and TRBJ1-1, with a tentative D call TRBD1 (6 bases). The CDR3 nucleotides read TGTGCCATCACCGGACAGAGGAACACTGAAGCTTTCTTT. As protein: CAITGQRNTEAFF.